This TCR beta chain was obtained from a study of blood T cell repertoires in COVID-19. Across the study: Spain, Italy and the United States supplied samples that represented acute and convalescent COVID-19. T cells, B-cell-depleted T cells, or PBMCs supplied cDNA or gDNA.

Cohort 3 recovery required two negative PCRs, clearance, or symptom resolution. Authors' methods: Amplification of reference gene primers provided the estimated nucleated cell counts. Sequencing used immunoSEQ multiplex PCR; TCRdb keeps in-frame clones, though not all of them. The V and J calls and the clone size are those of that table, but D and trimming were determined from the DNA. The sample includes 360,000 or so clones, about four fifths seen only once; the top ten take 5% to 6%. V was clipped by 10 bases and J by 3 bases; unmatched bases: 14. The CDR3 sequence is 15 residues long. CDR1 and CDR2 from the germline V gene are LNHDA and SQIVND (reference sequence).

The sequence derives from a woman between 50 and 59 years old who had recovered from COVID-19. The chain has TRBV19 and TRBJ1-2; 7 positions agree with TRBD1. The sample consisted of PBMCs or T cells enriched from blood (not recorded which). CDR3 coding DNA: TGTGCCACCCTCCCGGCCGGCAGGGGGGACTATGGCTACACCTTC. It translates to CATLPAGRGDYGYTF.